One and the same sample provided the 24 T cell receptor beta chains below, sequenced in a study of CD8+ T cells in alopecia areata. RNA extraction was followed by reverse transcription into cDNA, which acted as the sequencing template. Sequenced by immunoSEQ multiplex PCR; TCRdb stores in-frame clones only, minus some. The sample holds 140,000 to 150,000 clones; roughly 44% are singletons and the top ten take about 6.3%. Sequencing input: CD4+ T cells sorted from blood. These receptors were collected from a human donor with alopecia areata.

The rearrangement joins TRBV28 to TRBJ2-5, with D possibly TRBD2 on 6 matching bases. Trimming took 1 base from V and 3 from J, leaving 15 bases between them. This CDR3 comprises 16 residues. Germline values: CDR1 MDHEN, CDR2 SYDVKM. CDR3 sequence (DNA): TGTGCCAGCAGTTTATTCCGGGCGGGGCGAGAAGAGACCCAGTACTTC. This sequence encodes CASSLFRAGREETQYF.

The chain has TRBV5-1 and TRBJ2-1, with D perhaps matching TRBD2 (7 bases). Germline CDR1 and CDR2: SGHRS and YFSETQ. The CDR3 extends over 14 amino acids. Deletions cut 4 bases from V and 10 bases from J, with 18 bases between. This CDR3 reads CASSIKGGHQEQFF. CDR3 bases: TGCGCCAGCAGCATAAAGGGGGGGCATCAGGAGCAGTTCTTC.

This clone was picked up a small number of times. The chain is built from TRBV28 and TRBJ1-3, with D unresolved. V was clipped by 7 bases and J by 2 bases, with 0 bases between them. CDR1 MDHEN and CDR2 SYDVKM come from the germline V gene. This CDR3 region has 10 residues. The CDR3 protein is CASTGNTIYF. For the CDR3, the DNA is TGTGCCAGCACTGGAAACACCATATATTTT.

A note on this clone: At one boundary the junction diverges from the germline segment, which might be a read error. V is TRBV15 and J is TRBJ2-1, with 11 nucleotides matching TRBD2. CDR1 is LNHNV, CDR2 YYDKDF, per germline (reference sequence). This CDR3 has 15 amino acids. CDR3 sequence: CATSRDILAGGEEFF. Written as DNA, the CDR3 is TGTGCCACCAGCAGAGATATCCTAGCGGGAGGTGAGGAGTTCTTC.

The CDR3 region has the DNA TGTGCCAGCAGTTCCGGGGCCCCTGAGCAGTTCTTC. Residues: CASSSGAPEQFF. The chain joins TRBV2 to TRBJ2-1; D is tentatively TRBD1 or TRBD2 (5 bases each). V was trimmed by 5 bases and J by 9 bases, leaving 11 bases between them. The length of the CDR3 is 12 residues. Germline assignment: CDR1 SNHLY and CDR2 FYNNEI. Drawing the rest from reference TRBV2 and TRBJ2-1, the complete variable domain is EPEVTQTPSHQVTQMGQEVILRCVPISNHLYFYWYRQILGQKVEFLVSFYNNEISEKSEIFDDQFSVERPDGSNFTLKIRSTKLEDSAMYFCASSSGAPEQFFGPGTRLTVL.

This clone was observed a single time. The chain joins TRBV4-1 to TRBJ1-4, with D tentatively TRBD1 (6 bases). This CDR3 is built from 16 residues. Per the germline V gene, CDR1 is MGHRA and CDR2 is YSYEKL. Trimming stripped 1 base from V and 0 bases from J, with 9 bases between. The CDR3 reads CASSQGTVATNEKLFF. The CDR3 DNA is TGCGCCAGCAGCCAAGGGACAGTCGCAACTAATGAAAAACTGTTTTTT.

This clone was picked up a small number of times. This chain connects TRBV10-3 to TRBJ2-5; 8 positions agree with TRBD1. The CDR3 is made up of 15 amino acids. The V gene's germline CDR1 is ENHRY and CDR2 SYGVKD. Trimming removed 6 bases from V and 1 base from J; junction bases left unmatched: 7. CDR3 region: CAIRTTGARQETQYF. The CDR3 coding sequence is TGTGCCATCAGAACGACAGGGGCCCGCCAAGAGACCCAGTACTTC.

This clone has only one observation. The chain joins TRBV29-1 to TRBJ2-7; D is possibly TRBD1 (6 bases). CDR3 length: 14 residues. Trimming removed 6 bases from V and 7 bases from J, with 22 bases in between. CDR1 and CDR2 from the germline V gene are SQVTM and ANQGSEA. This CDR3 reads CSVGTGNPFGEQYF. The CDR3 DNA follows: TGCAGCGTGGGCACAGGGAACCCTTTCGGGGAGCAGTACTTC.

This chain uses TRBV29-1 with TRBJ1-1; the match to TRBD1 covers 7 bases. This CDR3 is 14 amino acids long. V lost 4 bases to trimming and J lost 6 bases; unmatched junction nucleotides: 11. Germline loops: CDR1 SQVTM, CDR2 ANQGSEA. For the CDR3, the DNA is TGCAGCGTTGCGTTGACAGGGCTGGGGGCTGAAGCTTTCTTT. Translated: CSVALTGLGAEAFF.

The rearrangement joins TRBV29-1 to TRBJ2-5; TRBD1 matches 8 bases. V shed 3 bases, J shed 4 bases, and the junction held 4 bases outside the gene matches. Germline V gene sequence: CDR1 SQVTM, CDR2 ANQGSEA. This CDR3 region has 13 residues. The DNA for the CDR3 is TGCAGCGTTGAGGTTGGGACAGGAGAGACCCAGTACTTC. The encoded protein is CSVEVGTGETQYF.

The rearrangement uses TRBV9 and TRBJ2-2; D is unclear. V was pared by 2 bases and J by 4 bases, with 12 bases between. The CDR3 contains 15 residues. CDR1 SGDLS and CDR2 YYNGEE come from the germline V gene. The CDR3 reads CASSVLGMSTGELFF. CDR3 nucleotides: TGTGCCAGCAGCGTTTTAGGGATGAGCACCGGGGAGCTGTTTTTT.

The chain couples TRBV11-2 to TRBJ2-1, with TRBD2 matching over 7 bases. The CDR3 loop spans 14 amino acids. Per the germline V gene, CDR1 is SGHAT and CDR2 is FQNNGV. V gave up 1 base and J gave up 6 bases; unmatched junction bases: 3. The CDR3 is CASSLAPSGNEQFF. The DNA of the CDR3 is TGTGCCAGCAGCTTAGCTCCTAGCGGCAATGAGCAGTTCTTC. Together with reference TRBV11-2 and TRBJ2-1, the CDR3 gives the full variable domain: EAGVAQSPRYKIIEKRQSVAFWCNPISGHATLYWYQQILGQGPKLLIQFQNNGVVDDSQLPKDRFSAERLKGVDSTLKIQPAKLEDSAVYLCASSLAPSGNEQFFGPGTRLTVL.

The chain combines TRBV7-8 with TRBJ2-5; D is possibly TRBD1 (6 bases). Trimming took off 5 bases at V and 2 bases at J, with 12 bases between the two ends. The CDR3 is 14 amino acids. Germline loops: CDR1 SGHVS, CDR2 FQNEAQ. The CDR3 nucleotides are TGTGCCAGCAGCCCCGGGACATCACAAGAGACCCAGTACTTC. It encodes CASSPGTSQETQYF. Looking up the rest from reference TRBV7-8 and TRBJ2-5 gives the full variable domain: GAGVSQSPRYKVAKRGQDVALRCDPISGHVSLFWYQQALGQGPEFLTYFQNEAQLDKSGLPSDRFFAERPEGSVSTLKIQRTQQEDSAVYLCASSPGTSQETQYFGPGTRLLVL.

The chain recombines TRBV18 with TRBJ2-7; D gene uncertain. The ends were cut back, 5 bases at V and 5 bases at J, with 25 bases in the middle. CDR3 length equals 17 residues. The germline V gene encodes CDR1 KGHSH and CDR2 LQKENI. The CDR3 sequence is CASSSIPIDSLVDEQYF. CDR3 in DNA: TGTGCCAGCTCATCGATACCGATCGACTCCCTGGTGGACGAGCAGTACTTC. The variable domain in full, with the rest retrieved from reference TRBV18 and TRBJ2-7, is NAGVMQNPRHLVRRRGQEARLRCSPMKGHSHVYWYRQLPEEGLKFMVYLQKENIIDESGMPKERFSAEFPKEGPSILRIQQVVRGDSAAYFCASSSIPIDSLVDEQYFGPGTRLTVT.

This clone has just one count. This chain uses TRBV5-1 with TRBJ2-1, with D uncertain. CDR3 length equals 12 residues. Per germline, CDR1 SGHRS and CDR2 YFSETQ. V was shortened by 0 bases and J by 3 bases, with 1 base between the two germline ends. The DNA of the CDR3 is TGCGCCAGCAGCTTGGTCTACAATGAGCAGTTCTTC. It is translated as CASSLVYNEQFF.

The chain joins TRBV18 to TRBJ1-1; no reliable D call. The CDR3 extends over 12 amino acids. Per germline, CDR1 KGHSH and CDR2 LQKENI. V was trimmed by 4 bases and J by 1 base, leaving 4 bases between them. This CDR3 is CASSRANTEAFF. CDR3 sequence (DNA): TGTGCCAGCTCACGGGCGAACACTGAAGCTTTCTTT. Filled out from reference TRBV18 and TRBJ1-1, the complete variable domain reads NAGVMQNPRHLVRRRGQEARLRCSPMKGHSHVYWYRQLPEEGLKFMVYLQKENIIDESGMPKERFSAEFPKEGPSILRIQQVVRGDSAAYFCASSRANTEAFFGQGTRLTVV.

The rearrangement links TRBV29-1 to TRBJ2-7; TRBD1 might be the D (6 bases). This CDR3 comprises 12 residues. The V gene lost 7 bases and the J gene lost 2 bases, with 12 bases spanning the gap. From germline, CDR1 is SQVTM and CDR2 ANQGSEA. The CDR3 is CSGGRQPYEQYF. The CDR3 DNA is TGCAGCGGGGGGCGTCAACCCTACGAGCAGTACTTC.

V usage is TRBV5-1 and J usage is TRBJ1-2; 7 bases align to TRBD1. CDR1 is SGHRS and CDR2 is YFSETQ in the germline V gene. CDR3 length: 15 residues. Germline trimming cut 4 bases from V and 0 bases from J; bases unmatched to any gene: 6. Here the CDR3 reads CASSIRTGANYGYTF. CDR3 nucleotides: TGCGCCAGCAGCATACGGACAGGAGCTAACTATGGCTACACCTTC. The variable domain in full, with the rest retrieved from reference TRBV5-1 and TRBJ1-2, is KAGVTQTPRYLIKTRGQQVTLSCSPISGHRSVSWYQQTPGQGLQFLFEYFSETQRNKGNFPGRFSGRQFSNSRSEMNVSTLELGDSALYLCASSIRTGANYGYTFGSGTRLTVV.

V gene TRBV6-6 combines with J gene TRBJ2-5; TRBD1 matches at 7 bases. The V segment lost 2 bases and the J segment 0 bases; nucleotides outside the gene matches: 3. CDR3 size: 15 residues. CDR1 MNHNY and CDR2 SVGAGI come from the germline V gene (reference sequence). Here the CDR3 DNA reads TGTGCCAGCAGTTACGTACAGGGGTACCAAGAGACCCAGTACTTC. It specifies CASSYVQGYQETQYF.

The CDR3 protein is CAWRAGDYGYTF. As DNA, the CDR3 is TGTGCCTGGAGGGCCGGGGACTATGGCTACACCTTC. The chain joins TRBV30 to TRBJ1-2; D ambiguous. The CDR3 spans 12 residues. V was pared by 3 bases and J by 3 bases, with 8 bases between. Germline V gives CDR1 GTSNPN, CDR2 SVGIG (reference sequence). The whole variable domain, remainder taken from reference TRBV30 and TRBJ1-2, is SQTIHQWPATLVQPVGSPLSLECTVEGTSNPNLYWYRQAAGRGLQLLFYSVGIGQISSEVPQNLSASRPQDRQFILSSKKLLLSDSGFYLCAWRAGDYGYTFGSGTRLTVV.

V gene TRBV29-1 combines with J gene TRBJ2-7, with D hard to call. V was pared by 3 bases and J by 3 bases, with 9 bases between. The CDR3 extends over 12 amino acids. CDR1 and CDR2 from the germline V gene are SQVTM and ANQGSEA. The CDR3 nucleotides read TGCAGCGTTGAGGCGGCAGGCTACGAGCAGTACTTC. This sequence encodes CSVEAAGYEQYF.

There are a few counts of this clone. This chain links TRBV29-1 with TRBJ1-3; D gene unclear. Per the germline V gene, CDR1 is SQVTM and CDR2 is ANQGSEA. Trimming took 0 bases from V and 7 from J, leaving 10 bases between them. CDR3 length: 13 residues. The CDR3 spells CSVEDPVLNTIYF. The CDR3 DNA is TGCAGCGTTGAAGATCCCGTCCTCAACACCATATATTTT.

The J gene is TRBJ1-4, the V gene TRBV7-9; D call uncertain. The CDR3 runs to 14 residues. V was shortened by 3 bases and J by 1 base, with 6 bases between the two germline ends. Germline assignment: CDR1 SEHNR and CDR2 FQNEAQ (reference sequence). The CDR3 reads CASSFPGTNEKLFF. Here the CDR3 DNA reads TGTGCCAGCAGCTTCCCGGGAACTAATGAAAAACTGTTTTTT.

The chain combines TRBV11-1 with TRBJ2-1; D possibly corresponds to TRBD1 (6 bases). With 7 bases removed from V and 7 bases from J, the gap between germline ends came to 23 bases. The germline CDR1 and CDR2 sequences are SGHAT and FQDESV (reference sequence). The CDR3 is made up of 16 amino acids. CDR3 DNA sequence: TGTGCCAGCACTCAGTCCCCGGACAGTAGAGTTAATGAGCAGTTCTTC. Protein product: CASTQSPDSRVNEQFF.